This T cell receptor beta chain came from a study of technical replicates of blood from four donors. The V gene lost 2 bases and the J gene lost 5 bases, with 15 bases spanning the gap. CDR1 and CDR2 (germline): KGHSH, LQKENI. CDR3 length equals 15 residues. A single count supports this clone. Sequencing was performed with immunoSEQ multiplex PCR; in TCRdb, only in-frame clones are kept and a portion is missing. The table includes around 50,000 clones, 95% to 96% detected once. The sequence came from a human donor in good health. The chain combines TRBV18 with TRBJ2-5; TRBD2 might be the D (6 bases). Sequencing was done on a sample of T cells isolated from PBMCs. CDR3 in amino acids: CASSPSAGRRETQYF. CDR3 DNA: TGTGCCAGCTCACCAAGTGCAGGGAGGCGGGAGACCCAGTACTTC.